These T cell receptor beta chains were read from a single sample in a study of T cell responses to AZD1222 COVID-19 vaccine. Using immunoSEQ multiplex PCR, the repertoire was profiled, and TCRdb retains in-frame clones only, with some absent. Found here are 120,000 or so clones, 89% of them singletons; the top ten hold almost 4.5%. The material was peripheral blood, obtained on day 0 of AZD1222 vaccination. These receptors all stem from an adult in good health. The CDR3 runs from the conserved cysteine through the conserved F or W. Fields, in order: clone size, V gene, J gene, D gene, CDR3 protein, CDR3 DNA. A D gene is named only where the DNA matches it firmly. Expanded clones are given a class, and other clones once, few, many or no size at all.

>-|TRBV11-1|TRBJ2-3|-
CASSLALTDTQYF
TGTGCCAGCAGCTTAGCGCTCACAGATACGCAGTATTTT
>-|TRBV3-1/TRBV3-2|TRBJ2-1|-
CASSHLTPRGSSYNEQFF
TGTGCCAGCAGCCATCTAACACCCCGGGGCAGCTCCTACAATGAGCAGTTCTTC
>-|TRBV28|TRBJ1-2|-
CASSLGGAASYGYTF
TGTGCCAGCAGCCTGGGCGGGGCCGCGAGCTATGGCTACACCTTC
>-|TRBV5-1|TRBJ2-3|TRBD1
CASSLLTGDTDTQYF
TGCGCCAGCAGCTTATTGACAGGGGATACAGATACGCAGTATTTT
>-|TRBV2|TRBJ1-2|TRBD1
CASSVQGNGYTF
TGTGCCAGCAGTGTACAGGGGAACGGCTACACCTTC
>-|TRBV5-6|TRBJ2-1|-
CASSSGTVRRAVYNEQFF
TGTGCCAGCAGCTCTGGGACAGTAAGGAGGGCGGTCTACAATGAGCAGTTCTTC
>-|TRBV28|TRBJ2-3|-
CASSTPGYTDTQYF
TGTGCCAGCAGTACCCCGGGGTACACAGATACGCAGTATTTT
>-|TRBV11-1|TRBJ2-1|-
CASSKGLSSSYNEQFF
TGTGCCAGCAGCAAGGGACTGTCAAGCTCCTACAATGAGCAGTTCTTC
>few|TRBV5-1|TRBJ2-7|TRBD1
CASSLGAGGYEQYF
TGCGCCAGCAGCTTGGGGGCAGGGGGCTACGAGCAGTACTTC
>once|TRBV5-6|TRBJ1-1|-
CASNHLTGRYTEAFF
TGTGCCAGCAACCATCTGACCGGACGGTACACTGAAGCTTTCTTT
>-|TRBV6-1|TRBJ1-2|TRBD1
CASSESGQGRGGNYGYTF
TGTGCCAGCAGTGAGTCGGGACAGGGTCGAGGTGGGAACTATGGCTACACCTTC
>-|TRBV7-2|TRBJ2-5|-
CASSLQGGGETQYF
TGTGCCAGCAGCCTACAGGGTGGGGGAGAGACCCAGTACTTC
>-|TRBV7-9|TRBJ2-6|-
CASSLHQGGANVLTF
TGTGCCAGCAGCTTACACCAGGGTGGGGCCAACGTCCTGACTTTC
>-|TRBV10-3|TRBJ2-7|-
CAISEFGYEQYF
TGTGCCATCAGTGAGTTCGGTTACGAGCAGTACTTC
>-|TRBV19|TRBJ1-4|TRBD1
CASSRQGKSNEKLFF
TGTGCCAGTAGTAGACAGGGGAAGTCGAATGAAAAACTGTTTTTT
>-|TRBV7-8|TRBJ1-3|-
CASSVSSGTAGRNTIYF
TGTGCCAGCAGCGTATCTTCCGGGACCGCTGGTCGAAACACCATATATTTT
>once|TRBV27|TRBJ2-3|-
CASSPRLGGEDTQYF
TGTGCCAGCAGCCCCCGACTGGGTGGGGAAGACACGCAGTATTTT
>-|TRBV3-1/TRBV3-2|TRBJ1-4|TRBD1
CASSQIQTGSLGEKLFF
TGTGCCAGCAGCCAGATTCAGACAGGGTCGTTAGGGGAAAAACTGTTTTTT
>-|TRBV4-1|TRBJ2-1|TRBD2
CASSQILGASGKTNEQFF
TGCGCCAGCAGCCAGATCCTGGGAGCTAGCGGGAAAACGAATGAGCAGTTCTTC
>once|TRBV6-5|TRBJ1-5|-
CASSLFLNQPQHF
TGTGCCAGCAGCCTTTTCCTCAATCAGCCCCAGCATTTT
>-|TRBV6-2/TRBV6-3|TRBJ2-3|TRBD1
CASSYSRRDRHTDTQYF
TGTGCCAGCAGTTACTCCAGACGGGACAGACACACAGATACGCAGTATTTT
>-|TRBV2|TRBJ2-4|-
CASRETDLAKNIQYF
TGTGCCAGCAGAGAGACAGACCTAGCCAAAAACATTCAGTACTTC